This entry lists 5 T cell receptor beta chains sequenced from one sample in a study of blood T cell repertoires in COVID-19. Sequenced by immunoSEQ multiplex PCR; TCRdb stores in-frame clones only, minus some. The data show about 430,000 clones, 70% to 90% seen once. Sequencing was done on a sample of PBMCs or T cells enriched from blood (not recorded which). The source of these receptors is a woman aged 25 to 45 with acute COVID-19.

V gene TRBV3-1 (or the pseudogene TRBV3-2) combines with J gene TRBJ2-7; D may be TRBD1 (6 bases). From germline, CDR1 is LGHDT and CDR2 YNNKEL (reference sequence). V was clipped by 2 bases and J by 2 bases, with 13 bases between them. The CDR3 spans 15 residues. In nucleotides, the CDR3 is TGTGCCAGCAGCCAAACCTCGACAGGACCCTACGAGCAGTACTTC. It codes for CASSQTSTGPYEQYF.

The chain combines TRBV12-5 with TRBJ2-3; TRBD2 matches at 8 bases. V was pared by 5 bases and J by 2 bases, with 18 bases of the junction left unmatched. This CDR3 comprises 19 residues. CDR1 and CDR2 from the germline V gene are LGHNT and FRNRAP. The CDR3 DNA sequence: TGTGCTAGTGGTGATACCTTCGGGGGGGTCCCTTTAGACACAGATACGCAGTATTTT. Its protein is CASGDTFGGVPLDTDTQYF.

The chain recombines TRBV5-1 with TRBJ1-4, with TRBD1 as a possible D gene (5 bases). CDR1 SGHRS and CDR2 YFSETQ come from the germline V gene. The CDR3 length is 15 residues. V gave up 1 base and J gave up 7 bases, with 14 bases separating them. The CDR3 DNA is TGCGCCAGCAGCTTGTTCGGGGGTAAAGGTGAAAAACTGTTTTTT. Protein product: CASSLFGGKGEKLFF. Complete variable domain (other parts from reference TRBV5-1 and TRBJ1-4): KAGVTQTPRYLIKTRGQQVTLSCSPISGHRSVSWYQQTPGQGLQFLFEYFSETQRNKGNFPGRFSGRQFSNSRSEMNVSTLELGDSALYLCASSLFGGKGEKLFFGSGTQLSVL.

DNA for the CDR3: TGCGCCAGCAGTGAGTCAGGGAGCGATCAGCCCCAGCATTTT. This sequence encodes CASSESGSDQPQHF. The rearrangement uses TRBV10-1 and TRBJ1-5, with D unresolved. The CDR3 extends over 14 amino acids. V lost 0 bases and J 5 bases, leaving 8 bases between the germline ends. Germline assignment: CDR1 WNHNN and CDR2 SYGVQD (reference sequence).

The chain combines TRBV5-1 with TRBJ1-4; D remains ambiguous. The germline V and J ends were trimmed by 0 bases and 7 bases, with 16 bases remaining between them. The germline gives CDR1 SGHRS, CDR2 YFSETQ. The CDR3 extends over 16 amino acids. This CDR3 is CASSLGAARRSEKLFF. CDR3 in DNA: TGCGCCAGCAGCTTGGGGGCCGCAAGACGTAGTGAAAAACTGTTTTTT.